This TCR beta chain was sequenced during a study of beta chain features in type 1 diabetes. Findings and caveats of the study: When Type 1 diabetes patients were examined, their TCRB CDR3s proved moderately but significantly shorter in all four CD4+ subsets.

Expressed TCRB transcripts were sequenced, since all the RNA that had been isolated was reverse transcribed. Profiling relied on immunoSEQ multiplex PCR, and the TCRdb table lists in-frame clones only, not all of them. The sample shows roughly 220,000 clones, 16% of them seen only once. As concerns this clone: Its antigen is unknown.

Trimming stripped 0 bases from V and 2 bases from J, with 8 bases between. Germline V CDR1 and CDR2: SGHNT, YYREEE (reference sequence). The CDR3 spans 14 residues. The chain combines TRBV5-4 with TRBJ2-5; D is perhaps TRBD2 (5 bases). The origin of this receptor is a man under 40 with type 1 diabetes. Sequencing was performed on naive CD4+ T cells from blood. This CDR3 reads CASSLGGNQETQYF. DNA of the CDR3: TGTGCCAGCAGCTTGGGAGGGAATCAAGAGACCCAGTACTTC.